The next 25 T cell receptor beta chains were all read from a single sample in a study of OX40 agonist ivuxolimab in advanced cancers. Clones were read by immunoSEQ multiplex PCR, and TCRdb kept only the in-frame ones, dropping some. The profile shows some 54,000 clones, around 77% of them singletons. The source was CD4+ or CD8+ T cells sorted from blood, collected in a trial of the OX40 agonist ivuxolimab. These receptors originate from an adult with an advanced solid tumor such as melanoma, head and neck, liver or kidney cancer.

The chain is built from TRBV11-2 and TRBJ2-3; a possible D gene is TRBD2 (6 bases). This CDR3 region has 13 residues. The germline V gene encodes CDR1 SGHAT and CDR2 FQNNGV. V lost 3 bases to trimming and J lost 5 bases, with 9 bases between them. The CDR3 region has the DNA TGTGCCAGCAGCTTTGGCGGGGTAGATACGCAGTATTTT. Amino acids: CASSFGGVDTQYF.

Worth noting for this clone: In the same sample, other DNA sequences code for this CDR3. The rearrangement joins TRBV7-3 to TRBJ1-1; D gene ambiguous. There are 13 residues in the CDR3. Germline V gene lookup returns CDR1 SGHTA and CDR2 FQGTGA. The V and J ends lost 5 bases and 3 bases respectively, with 10 bases between them. CDR3 region: CASSRRADTEAFF. In nucleotides, the CDR3 is TGTGCCAGCAGCCGGCGGGCGGACACTGAAGCTTTCTTT.

This rearrangement joins TRBV19 to TRBJ1-4; 8 bases are shared with TRBD1. Germline V CDR1 and CDR2: LNHDA, SQIVND (reference sequence). With 6 bases clipped from V and 2 bases from J, the junction kept 8 bases outside the gene matches. The CDR3 consists of 16 residues. The CDR3 is CASRPQGVRTNEKLFF. CDR3 in DNA: TGTGCCAGTAGACCACAGGGGGTGAGGACTAATGAAAAACTGTTTTTT. Based on the CDR3 plus reference TRBV19 and TRBJ1-4, the full variable domain is DGGITQSPKYLFRKEGQNVTLSCEQNLNHDAMYWYRQDPGQGLRLIYYSQIVNDFQKGDIAEGYSVSREKKESFPLTVTSAQKNPTAFYLCASRPQGVRTNEKLFFGSGTQLSVL.

The V call is TRBV15, the J call TRBJ2-7; tentatively, D is TRBD1 (5 bases). The CDR3 spans 14 residues. The germline V gene encodes CDR1 LNHNV and CDR2 YYDKDF (reference sequence). Between the trimmed V and J ends, which lost 3 bases and 5 bases, there was a span of 14 bases. The CDR3 here is CATSSPSSGNEQYF. The CDR3 DNA is TGTGCCACCAGCAGCCCATCCTCAGGGAACGAGCAGTACTTC. The complete variable domain, with remaining parts taken from reference TRBV15 and TRBJ2-7, reads DAMVIQNPRYQVTQFGKPVTLSCSQTLNHNVMYWYQQKSSQAPKLLFHYYDKDFNNEADTPDNFQSRRPNTSFCFLDIRSPGLGDTAMYLCATSSPSSGNEQYFGPGTRLTVT.

The chain employs TRBV18 and TRBJ1-4, with unresolved D. The CDR3 has 16 residues. V shed 1 base and J shed 0 bases, with 9 bases lying between them. Germline loops: CDR1 KGHSH, CDR2 LQKENI. Here the CDR3 reads CASSPRLMATNEKLFF. The DNA for the CDR3 is TGTGCCAGCTCACCACGTTTGATGGCAACTAATGAAAAACTGTTTTTT. The whole variable domain, remainder taken from reference TRBV18 and TRBJ1-4, is NAGVMQNPRHLVRRRGQEARLRCSPMKGHSHVYWYRQLPEEGLKFMVYLQKENIIDESGMPKERFSAEFPKEGPSILRIQQVVRGDSAAYFCASSPRLMATNEKLFFGSGTQLSVL.

The DNA of the CDR3 is TGTGCCAGCAGTGAATCCGTTGACAGGGCAAACACTGAAGCTTTCTTT. Its protein product is CASSESVDRANTEAFF. This sequence joins TRBV25-1 and TRBJ1-1, with 7 bases aligning to TRBD1. Trimming took 1 base from V and 2 from J; bases not matched to a gene: 7. The length of the CDR3 is 16 residues. Germline assignment: CDR1 MGHDK and CDR2 SYGVNS.

The rearrangement uses TRBV7-2 and TRBJ2-7, with 14 bases identical to TRBD2. Germline V gene data show CDR1 as SGHTA and CDR2 as FQGNSA. CDR3 length: 16 amino acids. V dropped 5 bases and J dropped 4; count of bases not matched to a gene: 7. CDR3: CASSAGGTSGRYEQYF. The CDR3 nucleotides are TGTGCCAGCAGCGCAGGCGGGACTAGCGGGAGATACGAGCAGTACTTC.

This clone turned up a few times. The junction does not match germline at one end; this may be a read error. This chain connects TRBV2 to TRBJ1-1; no clear D gene. Germline CDR1 is SNHLY and CDR2 is FYNNEI. The CDR3 covers 13 residues. The CDR3 DNA is TGTGCCAGCAGATGGGGAGTGAACGCTGAAGCTTTCTTT. Protein: CASRWGVNAEAFF. Using reference TRBV2 and TRBJ1-1 for the parts outside the CDR3, the full variable domain is EPEVTQTPSHQVTQMGQEVILRCVPISNHLYFYWYRQILGQKVEFLVSFYNNEISEKSEIFDDQFSVERPDGSNFTLKIRSTKLEDSAMYFCASRWGVNAEAFFGQGTRLTVV.

The chain combines TRBV19 with TRBJ2-2, with D perhaps given as TRBD1 or TRBD2 (6 bases each). The V and J ends lost 3 bases and 4 bases respectively, with 9 bases between them. Germline V gene lookup returns CDR1 LNHDA and CDR2 SQIVND (reference sequence). This CDR3 has 14 residues. The CDR3 loop reads CASSIEGGTGELFF. The CDR3 DNA sequence: TGTGCCAGTAGTATTGAGGGGGGCACCGGGGAGCTGTTTTTT.

The chain has TRBV5-1 and TRBJ2-7, with D tentatively TRBD1 (6 bases). The CDR3 has 15 residues. Trimming took 1 base from V and 3 from J, leaving 14 bases between them. Germline V CDR1 and CDR2: SGHRS, YFSETQ. The chain's CDR3 is CASSLRLTGSYEQYF. The CDR3 nucleotides are TGCGCCAGCAGCTTGAGGCTAACAGGGAGCTACGAGCAGTACTTC.

This sequence joins TRBV2 and TRBJ1-6; 7 positions agree with TRBD1. This CDR3 region has 15 residues. Germline assignment: CDR1 SNHLY and CDR2 FYNNEI. The V gene end was trimmed by 6 bases and the J gene end by 7 bases; junction bases not matched to a gene: 9. CDR3 coding DNA: TGTGCCAGCAGGGAGTCTGGACAGGTCAATTCACCCCTCCACTTT. Its translation: CASRESGQVNSPLHF.

The V gene is TRBV11-2, the J gene TRBJ2-7; D call uncertain. V was clipped by 5 bases and J by 3 bases, with 14 bases between them. CDR1 is SGHAT, CDR2 FQNNGV, per germline. This CDR3 is built from 14 residues. The CDR3 protein is CASSLSVPLYEQYF. CDR3 DNA: TGTGCCAGCAGCCTTTCGGTTCCCCTCTACGAGCAGTACTTC. Full variable domain (missing parts from reference TRBV11-2 and TRBJ2-7): EAGVAQSPRYKIIEKRQSVAFWCNPISGHATLYWYQQILGQGPKLLIQFQNNGVVDDSQLPKDRFSAERLKGVDSTLKIQPAKLEDSAVYLCASSLSVPLYEQYFGPGTRLTVT.

This clone was seen just once. This chain links TRBV27 with TRBJ2-2, with a weak D call TRBD2 (6 bases). The CDR3 has 14 residues. Trimming removed 5 bases at V and 4 bases at J, with 11 bases between. Germline CDR1 MNHEY, CDR2 SMNVEV (reference sequence). CDR3 in amino acids: CASSPIAATGELFF. The CDR3 coding sequence is TGTGCCAGCAGTCCCATAGCGGCCACCGGGGAGCTGTTTTTT.

J is TRBJ2-1 and V is TRBV10-2; 9 nucleotides line up with TRBD2. The CDR3 is 12 amino acids. Trimming at V came to 3 bases and at J to 11 bases, leaving 2 bases not matched to a gene. Germline-derived CDR1 and CDR2 are WSHSY and SAAADI. DNA for the CDR3: TGCGCCAGCAGTGAAAGCGGGGGGAAGCAGTTCTTC. Its translation is CASSESGGKQFF.

The V call is TRBV28, the J call TRBJ2-3, with D hard to call. Germline-derived CDR1 and CDR2 are MDHEN and SYDVKM. Trimming took 8 bases from V and 1 from J, leaving 7 bases between them. The length of the CDR3 is 12 residues. The CDR3 DNA reads TGTGCCAGCGGCCCGGGCACAGATACGCAGTATTTT. Translation gives CASGPGTDTQYF.

The chain joins TRBV11-3 to TRBJ2-1; 7 nucleotides align to TRBD1. The germline gives CDR1 SGHNT, CDR2 YENEEA. The CDR3 totals 15 residues. V gave up 1 base and J gave up 2 bases; unmatched junction bases: 2. This CDR3 is CASSLGQGPYNEQFF. CDR3 nucleotides: TGTGCCAGCAGCTTAGGACAGGGACCCTACAATGAGCAGTTCTTC.

The genes are TRBV18 and TRBJ1-2; no clear D. The CDR3 totals 16 residues. Trimming removed 4 bases at V and 2 bases at J, with 17 bases between. CDR1 is KGHSH, CDR2 LQKENI, per germline. The chain's CDR3 is CASSLTRAVDNYGYTF. The CDR3 DNA follows: TGTGCCAGCTCACTCACCCGAGCGGTGGACAACTATGGCTACACCTTC. The full variable domain, rest sourced from reference TRBV18 and TRBJ1-2, is NAGVMQNPRHLVRRRGQEARLRCSPMKGHSHVYWYRQLPEEGLKFMVYLQKENIIDESGMPKERFSAEFPKEGPSILRIQQVVRGDSAAYFCASSLTRAVDNYGYTFGSGTRLTVV.

The V and J genes are TRBV11-2 and TRBJ1-4, with D uncertain. This CDR3 region has 15 residues. Germline lookup yields CDR1 SGHAT and CDR2 FQNNGV. With 2 bases removed from V and 5 bases from J, the gap between germline ends came to 12 bases. The CDR3 reads CASSLIRTANEKLFF. As DNA, the CDR3 is TGTGCCAGCAGCTTAATTCGCACTGCGAATGAAAAACTGTTTTTT.

The chain carries TRBV2 and TRBJ1-4; perhaps TRBD1 as D (6 bases). The germline gives CDR1 SNHLY, CDR2 FYNNEI. The CDR3 extends over 14 amino acids. V was pared by 6 bases and J by 8 bases, with 16 bases between. CDR3 protein: CASRTQGSGEKLFF. The CDR3 DNA reads TGTGCCAGCAGGACACAGGGTTCAGGGGAAAAACTGTTTTTT.

CDR3 in amino acids: CASSPSLGNYEQYF. The CDR3 DNA sequence: TGTGCCAGCTCACCATCGCTGGGGAACTACGAGCAGTACTTC. The chain couples TRBV18 to TRBJ2-7; D not resolved. Germline-derived CDR1 and CDR2 are KGHSH and LQKENI. This CDR3 spans 14 amino acids. The V end lost 2 bases, the J end lost 3 bases, and 11 bases lay between the germline ends.

The chain joins TRBV7-9 to TRBJ2-2, with 12 bases fitting TRBD1. The V gene end was trimmed by 4 bases and the J gene end by 3 bases; junction bases not matched to a gene: 6. Germline V gene lookup returns CDR1 SEHNR and CDR2 FQNEAQ (reference sequence). The CDR3 is made up of 17 amino acids. This chain's CDR3 is CASSSIGTGGHTGELFF. CDR3 sequence (DNA): TGTGCCAGCAGCTCAATCGGGACAGGGGGCCACACCGGGGAGCTGTTTTTT.

The chain couples TRBV11-3 to TRBJ2-3; D assignment may be TRBD1 or TRBD2 (5 bases each). In germline, CDR1 is SGHNT, CDR2 YENEEA. V was trimmed by 1 base and J by 2 bases, leaving 7 bases between them. The CDR3 length is 14 residues. The CDR3 reads CASSLGGTTDTQYF. CDR3 coding DNA: TGTGCCAGCAGCTTAGGGGGGACCACAGATACGCAGTATTTT.

Points on this clone: A read error may account for a junction end that differs from germline. This chain links TRBV19 with TRBJ1-5; D unclear. Germline V gene data show CDR1 as LNHDA and CDR2 as SQIVND (reference sequence). This CDR3 region has 12 residues. CDR3: CASRESDQPRHF. The CDR3 nucleotides are TGTGCCAGTAGGGAGTCCGATCAGCCCCGGCATTTT. The full variable domain, completed using reference TRBV19 and TRBJ1-5, is DGGITQSPKYLFRKEGQNVTLSCEQNLNHDAMYWYRQDPGQGLRLIYYSQIVNDFQKGDIAEGYSVSREKKESFPLTVTSAQKNPTAFYLCASRESDQPRHFGDGTRLSIL.

The J gene is TRBJ2-3, the V gene TRBV5-1; 7 nucleotides match TRBD2. CDR1 is SGHRS and CDR2 is YFSETQ in the germline V gene. Trimming took 0 bases from V and 4 from J; bases not matched to a gene: 8. CDR3 length: 16 residues. The DNA of the CDR3 is TGCGCCAGCAGCTTGGATGTGGGGGGGTCCGCAGATACGCAGTATTTT. Residues: CASSLDVGGSADTQYF.

The chain recombines TRBV7-9 with TRBJ1-1, with a possible D match to TRBD1 (6 bases). Germline V gives CDR1 SEHNR, CDR2 FQNEAQ (reference sequence). V shed 5 bases and J shed 8 bases, with 18 bases lying between them. CDR3 size: 14 residues. CDR3 nucleotide sequence: TGTGCCAGCAGCCGTGGACAGCGGGTGGAGGAAGCTTTCTTT. It is translated as CASSRGQRVEEAFF. The variable domain in full, completed from reference TRBV7-9 and TRBJ1-1, reads DTGVSQNPRHKITKRGQNVTFRCDPISEHNRLYWYRQTLGQGPEFLTYFQNEAQLEKSRLLSDRFSAERPKGSFSTLEIQRTEQGDSAMYLCASSRGQRVEEAFFGQGTRLTVV.